This entry lists 14 T cell receptor beta chains sequenced from one sample in a study of cytomegalovirus exposure and HLA in healthy donors. The PCR was carried out with 60 Vbeta primers and 13 Jbeta primers. The table came from immunoSEQ multiplex PCR; TCRdb's copy has only in-frame clones and leaves some out. The profile shows roughly 92,000 clones, about 86% of them singletons. The sample consisted of PBMCs. The source of these receptors is an older woman in good health and CMV-seropositive.

V gene TRBV18 combines with J gene TRBJ2-7, with D unclear. V shed 2 bases and J shed 0 bases, with 5 bases lying between them. Per germline, CDR1 KGHSH and CDR2 LQKENI. The CDR3 sequence is 13 residues long. CDR3 sequence: CASSPGNSYEQYF. In DNA, the CDR3 is TGTGCCAGCTCACCAGGCAACTCCTACGAGCAGTACTTC.

The rearrangement joins TRBV7-2 to TRBJ2-3, with D perhaps TRBD1 (6 bases). This CDR3 is built from 14 residues. Germline V gene data show CDR1 as SGHTA and CDR2 as FQGNSA. V was cut by 7 bases and J by 4 bases, with 15 bases left in between. CDR3: CASTQGQIADTQYF. CDR3 DNA: TGTGCCAGCACCCAAGGACAGATAGCAGATACGCAGTATTTT.

This chain joins TRBV7-2 and TRBJ1-4; the D is unclear. V lost 1 base and J lost 7, with 10 bases in between. This CDR3 contains 14 residues. Germline CDR1 reads SGHTA; CDR2 reads FQGNSA. CDR3 nucleotide sequence: TGTGCCAGCAGCTTAGGAGTAACCGGTGAAAAACTGTTTTTT. The encoded protein is CASSLGVTGEKLFF. Looking up the rest from reference TRBV7-2 and TRBJ1-4 gives the full variable domain: GAGVSQSPSNKVTEKGKDVELRCDPISGHTALYWYRQSLGQGLEFLIYFQGNSAPDKSGLPSDRFSAERTGGSVSTLTIQRTQQEDSAVYLCASSLGVTGEKLFFGSGTQLSVL.

This clone was seen only a few times. The chain couples TRBV5-4 to TRBJ2-7; 11 bases fit TRBD2. The V segment lost 1 base and the J segment 3 bases; nucleotides outside the gene matches: 9. Germline-derived CDR1 and CDR2 are SGHNT and YYREEE (reference sequence). This CDR3 region has 17 residues. Here the CDR3 reads CASSLRIRTSGFYEQYF. Written as DNA, the CDR3 is TGTGCCAGCAGCTTGAGGATTCGGACTAGCGGGTTCTACGAGCAGTACTTC.

This clone was seen just once. V and J are TRBV11-2 and TRBJ1-3; TRBD1 agrees at 11 bases. The CDR3 is 18 residues long. Losses at the gene ends were 3 bases for V and 6 bases for J; bases not matched to a gene: 13. Germline V gene sequence: CDR1 SGHAT, CDR2 FQNNGV. The CDR3 DNA sequence: TGTGCCAGCAGCTTTGTTCGTCGGGACAGGGGGAAAGAAAACACCATATATTTT. It encodes CASSFVRRDRGKENTIYF.

The chain uses TRBV6-6 and TRBJ1-4; no reliable D call. Germline V gene sequence: CDR1 MNHNY, CDR2 SVGAGI (reference sequence). The CDR3 runs to 13 residues. V lost 10 bases to trimming and J lost 5 bases, with 14 bases between them. CDR3 in amino acids: CAIRDRVNEKLFF. The CDR3, as DNA: TGTGCCATCCGGGATCGGGTGAATGAAAAACTGTTTTTT.

The genes are TRBV15 and TRBJ1-2; D is possibly TRBD1 (6 bases). The CDR3 spans 13 residues. The V end was cut by 5 bases, the J end by 8 bases, with 15 bases between. CDR1 is LNHNV and CDR2 is YYDKDF in the germline V gene (reference sequence). CDR3 bases: TGTGCCACCAGCCACGAAGGGGGGGCCGGCTACACCTTC. As protein: CATSHEGGAGYTF.

This rearrangement joins TRBV19 to TRBJ2-1; 11 nucleotides line up with TRBD2. Germline trimming cut 1 base from V and 7 bases from J; bases unmatched to any gene: 3. Germline V gene data show CDR1 as LNHDA and CDR2 as SQIVND (reference sequence). CDR3 length equals 15 residues. The CDR3 DNA reads as TGTGCCAGTAGTATAGTAGCGGGAGGGGGAAATGAGCAGTTCTTC. Amino acid sequence: CASSIVAGGGNEQFF.

CDR3 nucleotide sequence: TGCGCCAGCAGCCCCGGGCTGTTGGGGGCAGGAGGTGAGACCCAGTACTTC. It codes for CASSPGLLGAGGETQYF. This rearrangement joins TRBV4-3 to TRBJ2-5; TRBD1 is a possible D gene (6 bases). The CDR3 consists of 17 residues. Trimming took off 4 bases at V and 5 bases at J, with 23 bases between the two ends. Germline CDR1 and CDR2: LGHNA and YSLEER.

This clone was detected only a few times. The chain uses TRBV5-4 and TRBJ2-7; TRBD2 is a possible D gene (5 bases). CDR3 length: 14 residues. V was pared by 4 bases and J by 7 bases, with 18 bases between. Looked up from germline, CDR1 is SGHNT and CDR2 is YYREEE (reference sequence). The CDR3 here is CASSLRSGLGEQYF. CDR3 DNA: TGTGCCAGCAGCCTACGAAGCGGTCTTGGTGAGCAGTACTTC.

The sample holds a few counts of this clone. The chain couples TRBV4-3 to TRBJ1-2; tentative D call: TRBD1 (5 bases). This CDR3 is 15 amino acids long. Germline V lookup: CDR1 LGHNA, CDR2 YSLEER. V was shortened by 0 bases and J by 8 bases, with 16 bases between the two germline ends. The CDR3 loop is CASSQDFRGGRGYTF. Written as DNA, the CDR3 is TGCGCCAGCAGCCAAGATTTTAGGGGAGGAAGAGGCTACACCTTC.

The chain joins TRBV7-2 to TRBJ1-6, with TRBD1 identical over 8 bases. From germline, CDR1 is SGHTA and CDR2 FQGNSA. The CDR3 loop spans 14 amino acids. With V trimmed by 1 base and J by 9 bases, 2 bases remained unmatched. In DNA, the CDR3 is TGTGCCAGCAGCTTAGAGACAGGGGCTTCACCCCTCCACTTT. Amino acid sequence: CASSLETGASPLHF.

The J gene is TRBJ2-1, the V gene TRBV19, with 7 bases fitting TRBD1. The germline gives CDR1 LNHDA, CDR2 SQIVND (reference sequence). There are 15 residues in the CDR3. The V and J ends lost 2 bases and 3 bases, in that order; junction bases with no gene match: 4. The CDR3: CASSILQGIYNEQFF. The CDR3 region has the DNA TGTGCCAGTAGTATACTACAGGGGATCTACAATGAGCAGTTCTTC.

The chain recombines TRBV5-7 with TRBJ1-1, with D unclear. TRBV5-7 is assigned to the ORF class and has an uncertain function. This CDR3 is 18 amino acids long. V lost 1 base to trimming and J lost 0 bases, with 19 bases between them. Here the CDR3 DNA reads TGTGCCAGCAGCTTGTTCCCGACACTCGGTCCAGTGAACACTGAAGCTTTCTTT. Translating it yields CASSLFPTLGPVNTEAFF.